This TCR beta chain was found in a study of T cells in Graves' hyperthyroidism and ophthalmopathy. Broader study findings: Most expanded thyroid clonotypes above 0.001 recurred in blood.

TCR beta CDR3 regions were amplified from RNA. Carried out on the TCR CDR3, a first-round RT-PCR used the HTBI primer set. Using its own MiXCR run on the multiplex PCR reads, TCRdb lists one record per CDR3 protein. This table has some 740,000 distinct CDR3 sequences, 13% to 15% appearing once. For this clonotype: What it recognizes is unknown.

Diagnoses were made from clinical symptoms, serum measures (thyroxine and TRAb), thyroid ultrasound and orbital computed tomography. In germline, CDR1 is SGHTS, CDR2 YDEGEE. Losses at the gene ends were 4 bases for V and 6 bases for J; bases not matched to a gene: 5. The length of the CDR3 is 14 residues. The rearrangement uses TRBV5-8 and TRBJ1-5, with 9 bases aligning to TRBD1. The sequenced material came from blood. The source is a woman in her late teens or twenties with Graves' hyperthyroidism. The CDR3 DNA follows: TGTGCCAGCAGCACCGGACAGGGGATTCAGCCCCAGCATTTT. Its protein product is CASSTGQGIQPQHF. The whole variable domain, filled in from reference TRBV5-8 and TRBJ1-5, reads EAGVTQSPTHLIKTRGQQATLRCSPISGHTSVYWYQQALGLGLQFLLWYDEGEERNRGNFPPRFSGRQFPNYSSELNVNALELEDSALYLCASSTGQGIQPQHFGDGTRLSIL.